This entry is about one T cell receptor (beta chain). This clonotype was observed a handful of times. The clone's antigen remains unknown. Nothing much larger sits one base from this clone, and base qualities are not available. Using SuperScript III with primers targeting the alpha and beta constant regions, about 520 ng of RNA was reverse transcribed. Separate libraries for the alpha and beta chains were generated through chain-specific third strand synthesis that incorporated multiplexing indices. The protocol used a single primer pair to amplify all rearrangements within a chain, which avoided primer bias, and attached molecular barcodes to each cDNA molecule. Purified cDNA was ligated with T4 RNA Ligase 1 onto a 5' RACE adapter bearing a random hexamer and the SP2 sequencing primer site. With slow temperature ramps used to favor optimal annealing, second strand synthesis was primed from the SP2 site with Phusion polymerase. Each molecule's 12-nucleotide barcode consisted of two random hexamer sequences, both added before amplification and joined together. A short first PCR added P5 and P7 adapter elements plus a second index, followed by an approximately 25-cycle amplification PCR with P5s and P7 primers. The libraries went through roughly 28 PCR cycles in total, were quantified on a Qubit, were sized on a Bioanalyzer, and were diluted to roughly 4.1 nM. Sequencing of the normalized libraries was performed on an Illumina MiSeq with 2 x 250 paired-end kits. MinElute columns were the means by which the reverse transcription reactions were cleaned up, and the reactions were eluted into around 9.9 ul Tris-Cl. The adapter ligations were run for 23 hours at 16 degrees C, and AMPure XP beads at a 1:1 ratio were afterwards used to clean them. Under the source paper's analysis protocol: Demultiplexed FASTQ files were processed with a modified Decombinator that output V, J, insert and barcode information. Sequences that shared a barcode but differed from the dominant sequence were discarded as errors, and original cDNA molecules were estimated by counting barcodes clustered at Levenshtein distance 3. For downstream analyses, the R packages ineq, vegan, igraph and RCytoscape were used, along with IMGT nomenclature and CDR3 definitions. The authors computed V gene usage over distinct sequences and counted each TCR a single time to avoid skew from clonal expansion. Unique CDR3 amino acid sequences within a donor were connected in similarity networks whenever two sequences differed by a single Levenshtein edit. Published HIV-specific CDR3s (92 alpha, 600 to 750 beta) and CMV-specific CDR3s (13 alpha, 200 to 300 beta) were compiled and searched for in the repertoires. Random subsampling to size-matched repertoires showed patients' decreased diversity was not caused by their lower sequence numbers. In TCRdb, the public reads were trimmed at Q25 with fastp and aligned with MiXCR, with productive beta chains retained. Identical CDR3 proteins give one entry, which carries the most common genes and DNA. TCRdb, not the original authors, processed these V and J calls. This sample has around 20,000 distinct CDR3 sequences in its table, and 8% to 10% of those were observed once. 21% of the sample is in the top ten clones.

The study collected follow-up blood from HIV-infected patients roughly three months, about 14 weeks, after antiretroviral therapy began. Whole blood was used without cell fractionation, so the repertoire reflected all unsorted peripheral T cells. For RNA extraction, an approximately 2.5 ml sample of peripheral blood was drawn into Tempus tubes. Patients were deemed ineligible for enrollment if they had febrile or AIDS-related illness, tumors, hepatitis B or C coinfection, immunomodulatory therapy, recent vaccination or treatment interruptions. The TURBO-DNase kit was used to remove leftover genomic DNA, and GLOBINclear was used to deplete globin mRNA. Trimming removed 1 base from V and 3 bases from J, leaving 13 bases between the germline ends. The CDR3 spans 14 residues, from the cysteine through the phenylalanine. The entry retains the CDR3 DNA only, 42 bases that are in frame from base 1. CDR1 SQVTM and CDR2 ANQGSEA are derived from the germline V gene.

The data originate from a study of HIV-infected patients and healthy controls (dated by TCRdb to the mid-2010s). Describing the broader study: After three months of therapy, CD4 counts in about 90% of the 16 patients increased to a modest but significant degree while remaining below normal ranges. Whether deep TCR repertoire sequencing of small blood samples from HIV patients could capture immune perturbation and reconstitution was tested in the study. Patients exhibited no overall T-cell lymphocytopenia, and total CDR3 counts per chain were not significantly different from those of controls. CD8 counts did not change consistently during early therapy, while the CD4:CD8 ratio increased slightly. After a further year of therapy, viral load was undetectable in all patients, having already become undetectable in about 65% of the 16 patients by the second bleed.

Broad study findings and their caveats: The observed differences in diversity were not explained by the slight differences in age and sex profiles between the study cohorts. During therapy, a significant decrease in frequency was seen for HIV-associated CDR3s, whereas no significant change was found for CMV-associated CDR3s, although most of them became more frequent. Compared with untreated HIV+ repertoires, healthy control repertoires had roughly threefold more distinct CDR3s and higher Shannon diversity. Alpha-chain CDR3s from MAIT cells appeared at high frequency in healthy controls but were severely depleted in HIV+ repertoires. The apparent post-therapy recovery of the Gini index in HIV-infected patients was not reproduced in size-matched repertoire data. The use of whole blood limited sequencing depth and precluded separation of the dynamics of distinct T-cell subpopulations. Significantly different mean usage between HIV-infected patients and controls was observed for eight alpha and eight beta V genes. Oligoclonality may be reflected in the significantly higher mean Gini indices of HIV-infected repertoires compared with controls. Comparisons were complicated by unequal numbers of distinct sequences between patients and controls, and rare events from HIV-infected data were overweighted by size-matching. More CDR3s were shared between individuals among healthy controls than among HIV+ patients, as measured by Jaccard index and by the count of highly shared sequences. The therapy captured by the treated samples lasted only 2 to 3 months, arguably too short a period to observe immune reconstitution given low adult thymic output. In the study, no determination of donor HLA types was made. The pairing of alpha and beta chains was not determined in the samples. Processing was restricted to sixteen HIV-infected individuals, which the authors judged to be a major constraint on the generalizability of the findings.

Sequenced here: blood, sampled during antiretroviral therapy. The receptor chain draws on TRBV29-1 and TRBJ2-7; a weak D assignment points to TRBD1 (5 bases agree). This sequence was found in an adult with HIV infection. The DNA sequence is given as TGCAGCGTTGAAGGGGCAGGGCACGTCTACGAGCAGTACTTC. This gives the protein CSVEGAGHVYEQYF.